What follows is one T cell receptor beta chain and its context. These data are taken from a study of T cell responses to AZD1222 COVID-19 vaccine. The CDR3 totals 17 residues. With V trimmed by 4 bases and J by 3 bases, 14 bases remained unmatched. Germline CDR1 SGHDT, CDR2 YYEEEE. Repertoires were generated with immunoSEQ multiplex PCR, while TCRdb's copy carries only in-frame clones and drops some. Altogether fewer than 150,000 clones are present, around 84% being singletons, with the ten largest covering 6.5% to 9.5%. This TCR came from an adult in good health. The chain uses TRBV5-6 and TRBJ2-7, with 9 positions matching TRBD1. The input for sequencing was peripheral blood, taken on day 0 of AZD1222 vaccination. CDR3 in amino acids: CASSGEGDRGMIYEQYF. The CDR3 DNA sequence: TGTGCCAGCAGCGGGGAGGGAGACAGGGGGATGATCTACGAGCAGTACTTC.